Each of the 22 T cell receptor beta chains below was sequenced from the same sample in a study of early T cells in non-severe SARS-CoV-2 infection. TCRdb re-called the 5' RACE reads through MiXCR, storing one row per CDR3 protein. The sample shows roughly 67,000 distinct CDR3 sequences, about a tenth of them seen only once. The material sequenced was whole blood. Receptors originate from an adult who was a healthcare worker with PCR-confirmed SARS-CoV-2 infection or an uninfected control (not recorded which).

This clonotype was detected only a few times. J is TRBJ2-1 and V is TRBV20-1, with 11 bases lining up with TRBD2. The CDR3 sequence is 13 residues long. Germline V gene sequence: CDR1 DFQATT, CDR2 SNEGSKA (reference sequence). The CDR3 is CSPGLAGHNEQFF. The CDR3 nucleotides are TGCAGCCCCGGACTAGCGGGCCACAATGAGCAGTTCTTC.

This clonotype was recorded a few times. V is TRBV20-1 and J is TRBJ2-7; no clear D. The CDR3 covers 13 residues. Germline CDR1 is DFQATT and CDR2 is SNEGSKA (reference sequence). Trimming removed 0 bases at V and 3 bases at J, with 9 bases between. The CDR3 loop is CSARDVASYEQYF. The CDR3 coding sequence is TGCAGTGCTAGAGATGTGGCTAGCTACGAGCAGTACTTC.

The chain carries TRBV28 and TRBJ2-7; D is possibly TRBD1 or TRBD2 (5 bases each). The germline V and J ends were trimmed by 11 bases and 5 bases, with 28 bases remaining between them. The CDR3 sequence is 16 residues long. Germline CDR1 and CDR2: MDHEN and SYDVKM. The CDR3 nucleotides are TGTGCCGGGTACCGACGGATGGGGGTCGCTCAGAACGAGCAGTACTTC. This encodes CAGYRRMGVAQNEQYF.

At least ten counts were recorded for this clonotype. The chain couples TRBV29-1 to TRBJ2-1; D uncertain. The V end was cut by 4 bases, the J end by 6 bases, with 10 bases between. The CDR3 is 12 residues long. Germline assignment: CDR1 SQVTM and CDR2 ANQGSEA. The DNA of the CDR3 is TGCAGCGTTGCCCAAGGTTTCAATGAGCAGTTCTTC. Protein: CSVAQGFNEQFF.

The V gene is TRBV7-6, the J gene TRBJ2-5; maybe TRBD2 (6 bases). The germline V and J ends were trimmed by 6 bases and 3 bases, with 11 bases remaining between them. Germline V CDR1 and CDR2: SGHVS, FNYEAQ. There are 13 residues in the CDR3. DNA of the CDR3: TGTGCCAGCAGGATGACTAGTAAAGAGACCCAGTACTTC. It codes for CASRMTSKETQYF.

The J gene is TRBJ1-5, the V gene TRBV6-5, with a tentative D call TRBD1 (5 bases). The CDR3 is 14 amino acids. Germline CDR1 is MNHEY and CDR2 is SVGAGI. The ends were cut back, 6 bases at V and 0 bases at J, with 9 bases in the middle. Written as DNA, the CDR3 is TGTGCCAGCAGCACAGGTTATAGCAATCAGCCCCAGCATTTT. Translation gives CASSTGYSNQPQHF.

Points on this clonotype: This may be a read error: a much more frequent sequence differs by one nucleotide. V gene TRBV6-5 combines with J gene TRBJ1-6; a weak D match, TRBD1 (5 bases). Germline CDR1 reads MNHEY; CDR2 reads SVGAGI. The CDR3 loop spans 15 amino acids. The CDR3 nucleotides are TGTGCCAACAGTTACTCTGGGGGGGATCATTCACCCCTCCACTTT. This codes for CANSYSGGDHSPLHF.

The J gene is TRBJ2-7, the V gene TRBV3-1; D unresolved. CDR3 length: 16 amino acids. Per the germline V gene, CDR1 is LGHDT and CDR2 is YNNKEL (reference sequence). V lost 0 bases and J lost 7, with 19 bases in between. CDR3 protein: CASSQDPGQPVREQYF. CDR3 nucleotide sequence: TGTGCCAGCAGCCAAGACCCGGGTCAGCCGGTGAGGGAGCAGTACTTC.

The table lists this clonotype with many counts. This chain connects TRBV7-8 to TRBJ2-7; D possibly corresponds to TRBD2 (6 bases). Trimming cost V 5 bases and J 6 bases, with 14 bases left between them. The germline CDR1 and CDR2 sequences are SGHVS and FQNEAQ. This CDR3 has 13 amino acids. CDR3 amino acids: CASSLGTVSEQYF. Written as DNA, the CDR3 is TGTGCCAGCAGCCTTGGGACTGTTAGCGAGCAGTACTTC.

The V gene is TRBV6-6, the J gene TRBJ2-5; no firm D call. This CDR3 comprises 13 residues. CDR1 is MNHNY and CDR2 is SVGAGI in the germline V gene (reference sequence). Trimming stripped 4 bases from V and 1 base from J, with 7 bases between. Here the CDR3 reads CASSSAVQETQYF. The CDR3 DNA sequence: TGTGCCAGCAGTTCCGCGGTCCAAGAGACCCAGTACTTC.

This clonotype came up a few times. This chain joins TRBV20-1 and TRBJ2-3; 9 nucleotides agree with TRBD2. The CDR3 has 14 residues. Germline V gene lookup returns CDR1 DFQATT and CDR2 SNEGSKA (reference sequence). J gave up 5 bases and V 5 bases, and 8 bases lay outside the gene matches. The CDR3 nucleotides read TGCAGTGCTTTTAGCGGGAGCCGTGGAGATACGCAGTATTTT. It specifies CSAFSGSRGDTQYF.

This clonotype was seen a few times. The gene calls are TRBV19 and TRBJ2-1; 8 bases agree with TRBD2. In germline, CDR1 is LNHDA, CDR2 SQIVND (reference sequence). Trimming cost V 3 bases and J 5 bases; bases outside gene matches: 3. The CDR3 runs to 14 residues. Written as DNA, the CDR3 is TGTGCCAGTAGTATCGGACTAGCAAACAATGAGCAGTTCTTC. Translation: CASSIGLANNEQFF. The complete variable domain, with remaining parts taken from reference TRBV19 and TRBJ2-1, reads DGGITQSPKYLFRKEGQNVTLSCEQNLNHDAMYWYRQDPGQGLRLIYYSQIVNDFQKGDIAEGYSVSREKKESFPLTVTSAQKNPTAFYLCASSIGLANNEQFFGPGTRLTVL.

This clonotype came up many times. This chain joins TRBV6-5 and TRBJ2-3; D is ambiguous. Germline V lookup: CDR1 MNHEY, CDR2 SVGAGI. CDR3 length: 11 residues. V was shortened by 3 bases and J by 8 bases, with 6 bases between the two germline ends. CDR3 region: CASSYSGTQYF. CDR3 bases: TGTGCCAGCAGTTATTCCGGTACGCAGTATTTT.

This clonotype qualifies as medium-sized. V and J are TRBV3-2 and TRBJ1-6. TRBV3-2 is flagged as a pseudogene. The CDR3 has 11 residues. CDR3 region: CASSQEAPLHF. CDR3 nucleotides: TGTGCCAGCAGCCAAGAGGCACCCCTCCACTTT.

Note on this clonotype: This may stem from a read error, because a much larger clone lies one nucleotide away. The DNA for the CDR3 is TGTGCCAGCGAGGGGGAAAGGTCCAACGAGCAGTACTTC. Residues: CASEGERSNEQYF. V and J are TRBV11-2 and TRBJ2-7; the D gene is possibly TRBD1 (6 bases). This CDR3 spans 13 amino acids. The germline V gene encodes CDR1 SGHAT and CDR2 FQNNGV. Trimming cost V 8 bases and J 5 bases, with 16 bases left between them.

In its sample, this clonotype was seen many times. V and J are TRBV12-3 or TRBV12-4 and TRBJ2-1; D is unresolved. V gave up 7 bases and J gave up 4 bases, with 14 bases separating them. The CDR3 sequence is 14 residues long. For the CDR3, the DNA is TGTGCCAGCAACCCGGCGCTACCGTACAATGAGCAGTTCTTC. It is translated as CASNPALPYNEQFF.

This clonotype came up a few times. The V gene is TRBV11-2, the J gene TRBJ2-7; 9 bases line up with TRBD1. The CDR3 consists of 16 residues. The V gene's germline CDR1 is SGHAT and CDR2 FQNNGV. With V trimmed by 6 bases and J by 2 bases, 11 bases remained unmatched. The CDR3 region has the DNA TGTGCCAGCAGGATGCCGGGACAGGGTCCCCCCTACGAGCAGTACTTC. This translates into CASRMPGQGPPYEQYF.

The DNA for the CDR3 is TGTGCCAGCACCTGGACAGGGATCCCCTACGAGCAGTACTTC. Translated, it gives CASTWTGIPYEQYF. The V and J genes are TRBV6-6 and TRBJ2-7; 8 bases agree with TRBD1. This CDR3 comprises 14 residues. Trimming cost V 7 bases and J 2 bases; bases outside gene matches: 7. Looked up from germline, CDR1 is MNHNY and CDR2 is SVGAGI (reference sequence).

This clonotype was counted ten times or more. Written as DNA, the CDR3 is TGTGCCAGCAACGTTAAGGGGGCAGGCACCGGGGAGCTGTTTTTT. Residues: CASNVKGAGTGELFF. The chain combines TRBV7-2 with TRBJ2-2; 7 positions match TRBD1. Trimming at V came to 7 bases and at J to 4 bases, leaving 9 bases not matched to a gene. The CDR3 length is 15 residues. CDR1 is SGHTA and CDR2 is FQGNSA in the germline V gene.

This chain joins TRBV20-1 and TRBJ2-7, with 13 bases matching TRBD2. The CDR3 has 17 amino acids. The V segment lost 0 bases and the J segment 2 bases; nucleotides outside the gene matches: 7. CDR1 and CDR2 from the germline V gene are DFQATT and SNEGSKA (reference sequence). CDR3 region: CSARDPRTSGSAYEQYF. In DNA form, the CDR3 reads TGCAGTGCTAGAGATCCCAGGACTAGCGGGAGCGCCTACGAGCAGTACTTC.

This clonotype was detected only a few times. CDR3 nucleotide sequence: TGTGCCAGCAGCCCCAACAGGGGGACGGCCGAAGCTTTCTTT. Translation gives CASSPNRGTAEAFF. The gene calls are TRBV6-1 and TRBJ1-1; 8 bases map to TRBD1. The V gene's germline CDR1 is MNHNS and CDR2 SASEGT. The ends lost 6 bases at V and 8 bases at J; junction bases unmatched: 11. CDR3 length: 14 amino acids.

V gene TRBV4-1 combines with J gene TRBJ2-5; 7 bases map to TRBD1. V shed 1 base, J shed 0 bases, and the junction held 8 bases outside the gene matches. The CDR3 has 17 residues. Germline-derived CDR1 and CDR2 are MGHRA and YSYEKL. CDR3 sequence (DNA): TGCGCCAGCAGCCAAGGGACAGGCCGGTTTGACCAAGAGACCCAGTACTTC. Translating it yields CASSQGTGRFDQETQYF.